The clone carrying this T cell receptor beta chain was recorded a few times. Antigen: not known. The CDR3 spans 15 residues. V lost 7 bases, J lost 2 bases, and 17 bases lay in between. Germline lookup yields CDR1 SEHNR and CDR2 FQNEAQ (reference sequence). One entry per CDR3 protein, called by TCRdb with MiXCR from the reads. The sample contains about 770,000 distinct CDR3 sequences, around 29% of which appear only once. This specimen comes from a study of T cell repertoires in cytomegalovirus infection. Across the study: The authors relied on CMV epitopes, both recently identified HLA-C-restricted and well-studied HLA-B-restricted. Both CMV infection and a matching HLA type were indicated by public TCR beta signatures. Broader study findings: Cumulative frequency (of public TCR beta family members) identified carriers of CMV plus the relevant HLA. HLA-C-restricted TCR beta clonotypes specific for CMV led the ex vivo response.

V usage is TRBV7-9 and J usage is TRBJ1-1; TRBD1 is a possible D gene (6 bases). This TCR was sampled from a human donor in good health (CMV status not recorded). Some clones in this sample may be carry-over from other donors' samples. Specimen: cultured CD8+ T cells from PBMCs, collected from culture after CMV antigen stimulation. The CDR3 protein is CASIPRGLVNTEAFF. For the CDR3, the DNA is TGTGCCAGCATCCCCAGGGGTTTGGTTAACACTGAAGCTTTCTTT.